This entry lists 8 T cell receptor beta chains sequenced from one sample in a study of blood T cell repertoires in COVID-19. Sequencing was performed with immunoSEQ multiplex PCR; in TCRdb, only in-frame clones are kept and a portion is missing. Altogether over 55,000 clones are present, 90% to 95% being singletons, with the ten largest covering more than 8%. Source material: peripheral blood. The receptors stem from a human donor in a cohort sampled during active COVID-19.

This chain joins TRBV11-2 and TRBJ2-7; 8 nucleotides match TRBD2. Trimming cost V 1 base and J 4 bases; bases outside gene matches: 9. The CDR3 spans 16 residues. Germline values: CDR1 SGHAT, CDR2 FQNNGV. CDR3 sequence reads: CASSLAGGRPDYEQYF. For the CDR3, the DNA is TGTGCCAGCAGCTTAGCGGGGGGGCGGCCTGATTACGAGCAGTACTTC.

The chain joins TRBV27 to TRBJ1-5; TRBD1 is a possible D gene (5 bases). The V gene lost 7 bases and the J gene lost 9 bases, with 22 bases spanning the gap. Germline loops: CDR1 MNHEY, CDR2 SMNVEV (reference sequence). The CDR3 is 15 amino acids. CDR3 sequence (DNA): TGTGCCAGCAATCCCTCTATGGGGGGGAAGGCGCCCCAGCATTTT. Translating gives CASNPSMGGKAPQHF.

The chain has TRBV27 and TRBJ2-7; 8 bases are a match to TRBD2. The CDR3 totals 14 residues. Germline loops: CDR1 MNHEY, CDR2 SMNVEV (reference sequence). V shed 4 bases, J shed 3 bases, and the junction held 5 bases outside the gene matches. CDR3 sequence: CASSSGTRLYEQYF. Written as DNA, the CDR3 is TGTGCCAGCAGTTCCGGGACTAGGCTCTACGAGCAGTACTTC.

J is TRBJ1-5 and V is TRBV5-8, with 7 nucleotides matching TRBD1. The germline V gene encodes CDR1 SGHTS and CDR2 YDEGEE. V lost 5 bases and J lost 10; bases outside the gene matches: 6. The CDR3 covers 12 residues. CDR3 loop: CASRTGNSPQHF. As DNA, the CDR3 is TGTGCCAGCAGGACAGGGAATTCTCCCCAGCATTTT.

This clone was observed a single time. The chain joins TRBV6-1 to TRBJ1-4; 7 nucleotides line up with TRBD1. Germline values: CDR1 MNHNS, CDR2 SASEGT. This CDR3 comprises 16 residues. Trimming at V came to 2 bases and at J to 4 bases, leaving 7 bases not matched to a gene. The CDR3 sequence is CASSETPRQGNEKLFF. In DNA, the CDR3 is TGTGCCAGCAGTGAAACCCCGAGACAGGGTAATGAAAAACTGTTTTTT.

The rearrangement uses TRBV19 and TRBJ1-1; TRBD1 matches at 8 bases. CDR1 is LNHDA, CDR2 SQIVND, per germline (reference sequence). The CDR3 totals 17 residues. V was pared by 3 bases and J by 4 bases, with 13 bases of the junction left unmatched. This CDR3 reads CASSIADWGQAITEAFF. In nucleotides, the CDR3 is TGTGCCAGTAGTATTGCGGACTGGGGACAGGCGATCACTGAAGCTTTCTTT.

This clone was counted a single time. The chain combines TRBV6-1 with TRBJ2-1; no reliable D call. The germline gives CDR1 MNHNS, CDR2 SASEGT. V was pared by 2 bases and J by 1 base, with 12 bases between. This CDR3 region has 16 residues. The CDR3 nucleotides read TGTGCCAGCAGTGAAATGTCTAGAGGATCCTACAATGAGCAGTTCTTC. Translating gives CASSEMSRGSYNEQFF.

This sequence joins TRBV28 and TRBJ2-7, with a weak D call TRBD1 (6 bases). Between the trimmed V and J ends, which lost 4 bases and 2 bases, there was a span of 18 bases. This CDR3 region has 16 residues. The germline V gene encodes CDR1 MDHEN and CDR2 SYDVKM. CDR3 protein: CASSSALQGIPYEQYF. CDR3 DNA sequence: TGTGCCAGCAGTTCGGCCCTACAGGGAATCCCCTACGAGCAGTACTTC. Supplemented by reference TRBV28 and TRBJ2-7, the full variable domain reads DVKVTQSSRYLVKRTGEKVFLECVQDMDHENMFWYRQDPGLGLRLIYFSYDVKMKEKGDIPEGYSVSREKKERFSLILESASTNQTSMYLCASSSALQGIPYEQYFGPGTRLTVT.